This T cell receptor beta chain was profiled in a study of control samples from healthy donors and cancer patients. Repertoires were generated with immunoSEQ multiplex PCR, while TCRdb's copy carries only in-frame clones and drops some. The sample has 95,000 to 150,000 clones, roughly 92% seen once. Germline trimming cut 4 bases from V and 5 bases from J; bases unmatched to any gene: 15. CDR3 size: 18 residues. The germline V gene has CDR1 SEHNR and CDR2 FQNEAQ (reference sequence). This clone appeared a single time. Input material: PBMCs. This sequence was found in a man aged 80 or over with head and neck cancer. The chain links TRBV7-9 to TRBJ2-3; 10 bases align to TRBD2. CDR3 nucleotide sequence: TGTGCCAGCAGCTACACGCCTCACGGTCTAGCGGGAGAAGATACGCAGTATTTT. It specifies CASSYTPHGLAGEDTQYF.